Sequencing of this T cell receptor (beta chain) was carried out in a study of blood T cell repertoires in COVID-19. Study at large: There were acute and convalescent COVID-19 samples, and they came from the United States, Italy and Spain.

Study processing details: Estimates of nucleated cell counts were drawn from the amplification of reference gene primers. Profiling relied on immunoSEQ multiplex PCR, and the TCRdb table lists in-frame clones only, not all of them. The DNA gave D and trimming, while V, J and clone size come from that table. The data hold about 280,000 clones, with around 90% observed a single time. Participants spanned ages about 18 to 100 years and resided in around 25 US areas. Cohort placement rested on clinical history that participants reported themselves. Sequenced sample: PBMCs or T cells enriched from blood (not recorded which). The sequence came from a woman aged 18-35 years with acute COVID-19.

The CDR3 region is CATSRPGQLNEKLFF. In DNA form, the CDR3 reads TGTGCCACCAGCAGACCCGGACAGCTTAATGAAAAACTGTTTTTT. The chain is built from TRBV15 and TRBJ1-4; the D gene is possibly TRBD1 (6 bases). Germline CDR1 reads LNHNV; CDR2 reads YYDKDF (reference sequence). The germline V and J ends were trimmed by 2 bases and 4 bases, with 11 bases remaining between them. The CDR3 loop spans 15 amino acids.